These 15 T cell receptor beta chains share one sample of origin, sequenced in a study of control samples from healthy donors and cancer patients. Profiled with immunoSEQ multiplex PCR; TCRdb holds only in-frame clones, not every one. This sample has 150,000 to 180,000 clones; about 93% occur once, and the top ten carry roughly 2.3%. Sequenced sample: blood. These receptors were taken from a man aged 50-59 years in good health.

The V and J genes are TRBV30 and TRBJ1-6; D may be TRBD1 (6 bases). The CDR3 contains 14 residues. The ends were cut back, 7 bases at V and 6 bases at J, with 16 bases in the middle. Germline CDR1 and CDR2: GTSNPN and SVGIG (reference sequence). Written as DNA, the CDR3 is TGTGCCTTGCCCCGGGACAATCCTAATTCACCCCTCCACTTT. Its protein is CALPRDNPNSPLHF.

The rearrangement uses TRBV30 and TRBJ2-5; D perhaps matches TRBD2 (5 bases). The CDR3 has 13 residues. Trimming cost V 4 bases and J 9 bases, with 18 bases left between them. CDR1 and CDR2 from the germline V gene are GTSNPN and SVGIG (reference sequence). The CDR3 bases are TGTGCCTGGAACTTCCGTCGTCCGAGGGCCCAGTACTTC. The encoded protein is CAWNFRRPRAQYF.

The chain employs TRBV7-2 and TRBJ2-6, with 9 positions matching TRBD1. Germline-derived CDR1 and CDR2 are SGHTA and FQGNSA. This CDR3 region has 17 residues. V gave up 4 bases and J gave up 4 bases; unmatched junction bases: 8. CDR3 in amino acids: CASSSRQGGTGANVLTF. DNA of the CDR3: TGTGCCAGCAGCTCTCGACAGGGGGGGACCGGGGCCAACGTCCTGACTTTC.

The chain carries TRBV29-1 and TRBJ1-3, with a tentative D call TRBD1 (5 bases). Germline assignment: CDR1 SQVTM and CDR2 ANQGSEA. The CDR3 covers 14 residues. V was cut by 5 bases and J by 4 bases, with 15 bases left in between. CDR3 loop: CSVWRTGPGNTIYF. The CDR3, as DNA: TGCAGCGTTTGGCGAACGGGGCCGGGAAACACCATATATTTT.

The chain links TRBV25-1 to TRBJ2-1; 8 nucleotides match TRBD2. The CDR3 contains 17 residues. Per the germline V gene, CDR1 is MGHDK and CDR2 is SYGVNS. The V gene end was trimmed by 1 base and the J gene end by 8 bases; junction bases not matched to a gene: 13. In DNA form, the CDR3 reads TGTGCCAGCAGTGAATGGGGCCAGCGGGAGTTTAACGATGAGCAGTTCTTC. Its translation: CASSEWGQREFNDEQFF.

This sequence joins TRBV29-1 and TRBJ2-1; possible D gene TRBD1, 5 bases. With 6 bases removed from V and 4 bases from J, the gap between germline ends came to 13 bases. The CDR3 length is 13 residues. Per germline, CDR1 SQVTM and CDR2 ANQGSEA. CDR3 amino acids: CSVDLDTYNEQFF. DNA of the CDR3: TGCAGCGTAGATTTGGACACGTACAATGAGCAGTTCTTC.

The chain links TRBV5-1 to TRBJ1-1; D remains ambiguous. CDR1 is SGHRS and CDR2 is YFSETQ in the germline V gene. The V end lost 0 bases, the J end lost 11 bases, and 17 bases lay between the germline ends. The CDR3 length is 14 residues. The CDR3 DNA follows: TGCGCCAGCAGCTTGGATTCGACGCATACTGGGGCTTTCTTT. It codes for CASSLDSTHTGAFF.

The chain couples TRBV3-1 (or the pseudogene TRBV3-2) to TRBJ1-2; no clear D. Trimming removed 2 bases from V and 4 bases from J, with 8 bases in between. This CDR3 is 13 amino acids long. The germline CDR1 and CDR2 sequences are LGHDT and YNNKEL (reference sequence). CDR3 sequence reads: CASSQSTRYGYTF. For the CDR3, the DNA is TGTGCCAGCAGCCAATCCACCCGCTATGGCTACACCTTC.

The rearrangement links TRBV12-3 or TRBV12-4 to TRBJ2-5; no definite D call. The V and J ends lost 0 bases and 6 bases respectively, with 5 bases between them. The CDR3 extends over 12 amino acids. CDR3 bases: TGTGCCAGCAGTTTAGCCTACCAGACCCAGTACTTC. It translates to CASSLAYQTQYF.

This clone occurred once. V is TRBV5-4 and J is TRBJ2-3, with 7 bases aligning to TRBD2. Per the germline V gene, CDR1 is SGHNT and CDR2 is YYREEE (reference sequence). Trimming removed 3 bases from V and 5 bases from J; junction bases left unmatched: 21. The CDR3 is 19 amino acids. The CDR3 nucleotides are TGTGCCAGCAGCTGGAGGAGGGGTTCCGCGGGAGCATCAGAAGATACGCAGTATTTT. Its translation: CASSWRRGSAGASEDTQYF.

This chain joins TRBV11-2 and TRBJ2-5; D is perhaps TRBD1 (5 bases). Germline V CDR1 and CDR2: SGHAT, FQNNGV. Trimming shortened V by 5 bases and J by 5 bases, and 12 bases separated the two germline ends. CDR3 length: 13 amino acids. The DNA of the CDR3 is TGTGCCAGCAGCCGCGCAGGGCGGGAGACCCAGTACTTC. Translated: CASSRAGRETQYF.

The chain links TRBV4-1 to TRBJ2-6; weak D call: TRBD2 (5 bases). This CDR3 has 16 amino acids. Germline V gene lookup returns CDR1 MGHRA and CDR2 YSYEKL. The germline V and J ends were trimmed by 1 base and 4 bases, with 11 bases remaining between them. In DNA, the CDR3 is TGCGCCAGCAGCCAAGGGTCGGGATTGGGGGCCAACGTCCTGACTTTC. Amino acids: CASSQGSGLGANVLTF.

This sequence joins TRBV3-1 (or the pseudogene TRBV3-2) and TRBJ1-4, with 9 bases identical to TRBD1. This CDR3 comprises 16 residues. The germline gives CDR1 LGHDT, CDR2 YNNKEL (reference sequence). V trimming: 0 bases; J trimming: 14 bases; junction bases outside the gene matches: 13. CDR3 DNA: TGTGCCAGCAGCCAAGATCAGGGGACAGGGCGGGGAGCGCTGTTTTTT. This codes for CASSQDQGTGRGALFF.

This sequence joins TRBV5-1 and TRBJ1-3; TRBD1 is a possible D gene (5 bases). V dropped 0 bases and J dropped 2 bases, with 6 bases sitting between them. The length of the CDR3 is 14 residues. Germline V gives CDR1 SGHRS, CDR2 YFSETQ. The CDR3 nucleotides are TGCGCCAGCAGCTTGGGGGGCGCTGGAAACACCATATATTTT. It translates to CASSLGGAGNTIYF. The full variable domain, with the rest looked up from reference TRBV5-1 and TRBJ1-3, is KAGVTQTPRYLIKTRGQQVTLSCSPISGHRSVSWYQQTPGQGLQFLFEYFSETQRNKGNFPGRFSGRQFSNSRSEMNVSTLELGDSALYLCASSLGGAGNTIYFGEGSWLTVV.

The sample holds one count of this clone. The chain carries TRBV15 and TRBJ2-7; 9 nucleotides align to TRBD1. CDR3 length equals 15 residues. The trim removed 0 bases at V and 3 bases at J, leaving 3 bases unmatched. The germline V gene has CDR1 LNHNV and CDR2 YYDKDF (reference sequence). CDR3 DNA sequence: TGTGCCACCAGCAGAGATAGGGGACAGGGCTACGAGCAGTACTTC. It specifies CATSRDRGQGYEQYF.